This TCR beta chain was retrieved from a study of PD-L1 blockade in urothelial cancer. Study-level background: Counts from blood samples showed a median of roughly 150,000 T cells.

Here immunoSEQ multiplex PCR was the method, and the copy in TCRdb shows in-frame clones only, minus some. The sample shows 45,000 or so clones, 88% of them seen only once. Material: PBMCs, obtained around atezolizumab (anti-PD-L1) treatment. The TCR was taken from a man at least 80 years old with urothelial cancer.

The CDR3 nucleotides are TGCAGTGCTGCCCCCACTAGGTTCTTC. It yields the protein CSAAPTRFF. The chain links TRBV20-1 to TRBJ2-1, with D possibly being TRBD2 (5 bases). This CDR3 region has 9 residues. CDR1 and CDR2 from the germline V gene are DFQATT and SNEGSKA (reference sequence). V shed 5 bases and J shed 15 bases, with 11 bases lying between them.